Listed here are 24 T cell receptor beta chains from one sample, sequenced in a study of T cells in tumors after PD-1 blockade (dated by TCRdb to the late 2010s). Library prep was done by the immunoSEQ multiplex PCR assay. The table was pulled from immuneACCESS by TCRdb, which kept in-frame rearrangements only. Such tables lose some clones; where checked, under half of the loss comes from unresolved V genes, and the rest has no known cause. The sample contains approximately 10,000 clones, around 63% of them found a single time. Around 12% of the sample is taken by the ten largest. The meaning of the sample's time point label: after anti-PD-1 therapy. The material sequenced was tumor tissue, taken after anti-PD-1 treatment. The origin of the receptors is a human donor with basal cell carcinoma.

This chain links TRBV7-2 with TRBJ2-5; 10 positions match TRBD1. The J segment lost 9 bases and the V segment lost 1 base, leaving 11 bases of the junction unmatched. Germline assignment: CDR1 SGHTA and CDR2 FQGNSA. The CDR3 sequence is 16 residues long. CDR3 loop: CASSLVTGGPGAAQYF. In nucleotides, the CDR3 is TGTGCCAGCAGCTTAGTGACAGGGGGCCCTGGGGCGGCCCAGTACTTC.

This chain connects TRBV27 to TRBJ2-5; no definite D call. Germline CDR1 and CDR2: MNHEY and SMNVEV (reference sequence). The CDR3 sequence is 15 residues long. Trimming took off 3 bases at V and 7 bases at J, with 18 bases between the two ends. The CDR3 sequence is CASSFNLDKKGTQYF. Written as DNA, the CDR3 is TGTGCCAGCAGTTTCAACCTGGATAAGAAAGGGACCCAGTACTTC.

V and J are TRBV9 and TRBJ1-1, with TRBD1 matching 7 bases. Trimming took 0 bases from V and 0 from J; bases not matched to a gene: 5. In germline, CDR1 is SGDLS, CDR2 YYNGEE. The CDR3 spans 16 residues. In nucleotides, the CDR3 is TGTGCCAGCAGCGTAGCCCCGACAGGGATGAACACTGAAGCTTTCTTT. It translates to CASSVAPTGMNTEAFF.

V and J are TRBV5-1 and TRBJ2-1; D is possibly TRBD2 (6 bases). Trimming left V 4 bases short and J 6 bases short, with 11 bases between. The V gene's germline CDR1 is SGHRS and CDR2 YFSETQ. CDR3 length: 13 residues. The CDR3: CASSPGTSNEQFF. In DNA form, the CDR3 reads TGCGCCAGCAGCCCCGGGACTTCCAATGAGCAGTTCTTC.

The chain is built from TRBV14 and TRBJ2-1; 8 bases line up with TRBD1. This CDR3 contains 18 residues. The V gene's germline CDR1 is SGHDN and CDR2 FVKESK. The junction had 11 bases not matched to a gene; V was cut back by 1 base and J by 3 bases. The CDR3, as DNA: TGTGCCAGCAGCCAAGGGGGACCCTCGGGACAGGTCTACAATGAGCAGTTCTTC. This encodes CASSQGGPSGQVYNEQFF.

The chain combines TRBV7-8 with TRBJ2-7, with D possibly matching TRBD1 (6 bases). Germline CDR1 and CDR2: SGHVS and FQNEAQ. Trimming stripped 5 bases from V and 4 bases from J, with 18 bases between. The CDR3 extends over 15 amino acids. The CDR3 nucleotides read TGTGCCAGCAGCCTTCCAGGGGCGATGAGGTACGAGCAGTACTTC. Translated, it gives CASSLPGAMRYEQYF.

Only a few counts were recorded for this clone. J is TRBJ2-1 and V is TRBV7-2; 8 bases agree with TRBD2. V lost 5 bases to trimming and J lost 2 bases; unmatched junction nucleotides: 8. Germline CDR1 reads SGHTA; CDR2 reads FQGNSA. The CDR3 extends over 16 amino acids. CDR3 loop: CASSPSEAGAYNEQFF. Here the CDR3 DNA reads TGTGCCAGCAGCCCTTCAGAAGCGGGGGCCTACAATGAGCAGTTCTTC.

In this sample, this clone turned up once. The chain uses TRBV5-5 and TRBJ1-5, with D possibly matching TRBD1 (6 bases). V was pared by 2 bases and J by 5 bases, with 14 bases between. The CDR3 runs 15 residues. Germline CDR1 is SGHKS and CDR2 is YYEKEE (reference sequence). The CDR3 coding sequence is TGTGCCAGCAGCTTAAAACAGGGAGGGGATCAGCCCCAGCATTTT. Its translation: CASSLKQGGDQPQHF.

This rearrangement joins TRBV2 to TRBJ1-1; D gene uncertain. The ends were cut back, 7 bases at V and 2 bases at J, with 11 bases in the middle. The CDR3 is made up of 13 amino acids. Germline V lookup: CDR1 SNHLY, CDR2 FYNNEI. In DNA form, the CDR3 reads TGTGCCAGCACCTTTACTCTCAACACTGAAGCTTTCTTT. It specifies CASTFTLNTEAFF. Using reference TRBV2 and TRBJ1-1 for the parts outside the CDR3, the full variable domain is EPEVTQTPSHQVTQMGQEVILRCVPISNHLYFYWYRQILGQKVEFLVSFYNNEISEKSEIFDDQFSVERPDGSNFTLKIRSTKLEDSAMYFCASTFTLNTEAFFGQGTRLTVV.

This clone showed up just once. The chain combines TRBV7-9 with TRBJ2-3; 10 bases agree with TRBD1. The CDR3 has 15 amino acids. V shed 4 bases, J shed 2 bases, and the junction held 3 bases outside the gene matches. Germline values: CDR1 SEHNR, CDR2 FQNEAQ (reference sequence). CDR3 DNA: TGTGCCAGCAGCTCGGGACAGGGGCTCACAGATACGCAGTATTTT. Its translation: CASSSGQGLTDTQYF.

This clone was detected only a few times. The CDR3 loop is CASSLGGTTNEKLFF. For the CDR3, the DNA is TGTGCCAGCAGCTTGGGGGGGACGACTAATGAAAAACTGTTTTTT. V is TRBV5-4 and J is TRBJ1-4; D may be TRBD1 (5 bases). Looked up from germline, CDR1 is SGHNT and CDR2 is YYREEE (reference sequence). This CDR3 comprises 15 residues. Deletions cut 0 bases from V and 2 bases from J, with 8 bases between.

The chain is built from TRBV2 and TRBJ2-2, with D perhaps matching TRBD2 (6 bases). CDR3 size: 15 residues. Germline assignment: CDR1 SNHLY and CDR2 FYNNEI. Trimming removed 6 bases from V and 1 base from J, with 12 bases in between. The chain's CDR3 is CASSRDFQNTGELFF. In nucleotides, the CDR3 is TGTGCCAGCAGCCGGGACTTCCAGAACACCGGGGAGCTGTTTTTT.

The chain combines TRBV14 with TRBJ2-7; D perhaps matches TRBD2 (7 bases). The ends were cut back, 6 bases at V and 2 bases at J, with 14 bases in the middle. The germline gives CDR1 SGHDN, CDR2 FVKESK. The CDR3 runs 14 residues. The CDR3 region has the DNA TGTGCCAGCAGACTAGGGGGGGGACCCTACGAGCAGTACTTC. Amino acids: CASRLGGGPYEQYF.

V is TRBV5-4 and J is TRBJ2-1; 12 positions match TRBD2. The CDR3 is made up of 13 amino acids. V was pared by 4 bases and J by 14 bases, with 7 bases of the junction left unmatched. CDR1 and CDR2 (germline): SGHNT, YYREEE (reference sequence). In DNA form, the CDR3 reads TGTGCCAGCAGCGAGGGGACTAGCGGGTGGGAGTTCTTC. It encodes CASSEGTSGWEFF.

The CDR3 loop is CASSYGGRTDEQFF. In DNA, the CDR3 is TGTGCCAGCAGTTACGGGGGCCGCACGGATGAGCAGTTCTTC. This chain links TRBV6-6 with TRBJ2-1; D perhaps matches TRBD1 (6 bases). The V end lost 2 bases, the J end lost 8 bases, and 13 bases lay between the germline ends. The CDR3 consists of 14 residues. Germline CDR1 MNHNY, CDR2 SVGAGI (reference sequence).

This clone was detected a few times. The chain links TRBV7-2 to TRBJ2-7; no clear D gene. The CDR3 length is 15 residues. V was pared by 0 bases and J by 0 bases, with 9 bases between. Germline assignment: CDR1 SGHTA and CDR2 FQGNSA. As DNA, the CDR3 is TGTGCCAGCAGCTTAGCACCCTATGGCTCCTACGAGCAGTACTTC. Protein sequence: CASSLAPYGSYEQYF. Full variable domain (outside the CDR3, taken from reference TRBV7-2 and TRBJ2-7): GAGVSQSPSNKVTEKGKDVELRCDPISGHTALYWYRQSLGQGLEFLIYFQGNSAPDKSGLPSDRFSAERTGGSVSTLTIQRTQQEDSAVYLCASSLAPYGSYEQYFGPGTRLTVT.

By share of the sample, this clone is medium-sized. V usage is TRBV2 and J usage is TRBJ2-2; TRBD2 matches at 10 bases. With 3 bases clipped from V and 3 bases from J, the junction kept 4 bases outside the gene matches. The CDR3 spans 16 residues. Germline-derived CDR1 and CDR2 are SNHLY and FYNNEI. CDR3 sequence reads: CASSDSGLADTGELFF. CDR3 bases: TGTGCCAGCAGTGATTCAGGACTAGCGGACACCGGGGAGCTGTTTTTT.

The genes are TRBV7-2 and TRBJ1-3, with D perhaps TRBD1 (6 bases). The CDR3 is 14 residues long. Trimming pared 1 base from V and 4 bases from J, leaving 8 bases between. Germline CDR1 reads SGHTA; CDR2 reads FQGNSA. CDR3 sequence reads: CASSLGQVGNTIYF. The CDR3 DNA sequence: TGTGCCAGCAGCTTAGGACAGGTCGGAAACACCATATATTTT.

The chain couples TRBV19 to TRBJ2-3, with TRBD1 as a possible D gene (6 bases). Trimming took 3 bases from V and 2 from J, leaving 12 bases between them. The CDR3 contains 15 residues. CDR1 is LNHDA and CDR2 is SQIVND in the germline V gene (reference sequence). The DNA of the CDR3 is TGTGCCAGTAGTATGCCAGGGGTTAACACAGATACGCAGTATTTT. Its translation is CASSMPGVNTDTQYF.

This clone was seen only a few times. The chain employs TRBV18 and TRBJ1-1; the D is unclear. The CDR3 extends over 14 amino acids. From germline, CDR1 is KGHSH and CDR2 LQKENI. The V end lost 2 bases, the J end lost 2 bases, and 9 bases lay between the germline ends. CDR3 region: CASSPWTVNTEAFF. CDR3 nucleotide sequence: TGTGCCAGCTCACCATGGACCGTTAACACTGAAGCTTTCTTT.

The V call is TRBV30, the J call TRBJ1-2; the D gene is possibly TRBD1 (6 bases). Trimming cost V 3 bases and J 4 bases, with 12 bases left between them. The germline CDR1 and CDR2 sequences are GTSNPN and SVGIG (reference sequence). This CDR3 has 13 amino acids. The CDR3 is CAWSLQGTYGYTF. The CDR3 bases are TGTGCCTGGAGCCTACAGGGAACCTATGGCTACACCTTC. Combining the CDR3 with reference TRBV30 and TRBJ1-2 gives the whole variable domain SQTIHQWPATLVQPVGSPLSLECTVEGTSNPNLYWYRQAAGRGLQLLFYSVGIGQISSEVPQNLSASRPQDRQFILSSKKLLLSDSGFYLCAWSLQGTYGYTFGSGTRLTVV.

CDR3 sequence reads: CASSQAADFSYEQYF. The CDR3 DNA reads TGCGCCAGCAGCCAAGCCGCAGATTTCTCCTACGAGCAGTACTTC. This chain uses TRBV4-3 with TRBJ2-7; no definite D call. Trimming took off 1 base at V and 0 bases at J, with 10 bases between the two ends. Per germline, CDR1 LGHNA and CDR2 YSLEER. The CDR3 is made up of 15 amino acids.

A word on this clone: The sample carries other DNA sequences with the same CDR3. The rearrangement joins TRBV10-3 to TRBJ2-3; D not resolved. CDR3 length equals 15 residues. V shed 2 bases and J shed 6 bases, with 15 bases lying between them. Germline values: CDR1 ENHRY, CDR2 SYGVKD. The CDR3 DNA reads TGTGCCATCAGTGAGGGCCAGGCGGACGCGGATACGCAGTATTTT. Translating gives CAISEGQADADTQYF.

Comments on this clone: The same CDR3 can be traced to other DNA sequences in this sample. The chain joins TRBV30 to TRBJ1-2, with 8 bases aligning to TRBD1. The CDR3 sequence is 13 residues long. Germline CDR1 and CDR2: GTSNPN and SVGIG (reference sequence). J lost 4 bases, V lost 0 bases, and 1 base had no gene match. CDR3 loop: CAWSVQGGYGYTF. The DNA for the CDR3 is TGTGCCTGGAGTGTACAGGGGGGCTATGGCTACACCTTC.